This TCR beta chain appears in the sequencing data of a study of T cells after yellow fever vaccination (dated by TCRdb to the late 2010s). Some background on the complete study: Libraries from fractions with low cell numbers were prepared with the SMART-Seq v4 Ultra Low Input RNA kit. The cohort comprised two healthy male donors, one aged 18 to 29 and one aged 30 to 40 years. To follow T-cell clones before and after both primary and booster YFV17D yellow fever vaccination, bulk TCR alpha and beta repertoires underwent longitudinal sequencing. Bulk PBMC replicates and cell subsets were isolated from blood drawn at multiple timepoints before and after both primary and secondary immunization. Here is what the overall study found, with its caveats: The study included only two donors, which limits how far the findings can be generalized. After the booster, most of the clones that had expanded following primary vaccination were detected again (around 97% of CD4 and around 87% of CD8), which suggests that memory was broadly maintained. The secondary T-cell response was weaker than the primary response but faster, peaking on day 5 instead of day 15. A small share of clonotypes was detected in both CD4 and CD8 compartments, with the overlap likely arising from convergent recombination. Computational filtering was needed because FACS-sorted repertoires could contain abundant contaminating clonotypes from the bulk population.

Many counts were recorded for this clonotype. This clone's antigen is unknown. No qualities accompany the bases; no much larger clone lies one base away. Reading from cysteine to phenylalanine, the CDR3 counts 12 amino acids. The sequence is cut down to CDR3 DNA, 36 bases in frame from base 1. Trimming at the junction amounts to 4 bases on V and 2 bases on J, and the germline ends lie 3 bases apart. CDR1 and CDR2, per the germline V gene, are SNHLY and FYNNEI. The treatment or condition label of this sample denotes: live attenuated yellow fever vaccine strain. At each blood-draw timepoint, two biological replicates of bulk PBMCs were obtained. PBMCs were isolated from peripheral blood using a standard Ficoll-Paque protocol. TriZol was used to extract RNA from bulk PBMCs, CD4 and CD8 fractions, and dextramer-positive and dextramer-negative fractions. TCRdb shows the sequencer as Illumina NovaSeq 6000. TCR cDNA was synthesized by 5'RACE template switching, which introduced a universal primer site and unique molecular identifiers. Priming for cDNA synthesis came from both the TCR alpha and TCR beta constant segments. Libraries were amplified in two PCR steps, with sample barcodes and sequencing adapters added in the second step. Sequencing of libraries was done on Illumina HiSeq 2500 (2x100 bp) or NovaSeq (2x150 bp). Under the source paper's analysis protocol: MIGEC handled demultiplexing of reads and collapsing into UMI consensus sequences, while MiXCR performed V(D)J alignment. Clonotypes responding to the vaccine were identified with edgeR on replicate PBMC samples, with the criteria of FDR below 0.01 and a log2 fold change above 5 up to day 15. Bulk clonotypes were assigned CD4 or CD8 identity according to which sequenced CD4 or CD8 repertoire held them at higher abundance. Through fastp at Q25 and MiXCR, TCRdb rebuilt clones from the public reads, retaining in-frame beta chains. Merged by CDR3 protein, the rows form single entries marked with the most common genes and DNA. The V and J calls were determined by TCRdb, not by the authors. The sample has 200,000 to 300,000 distinct CDR3 sequences on record, approximately 3.6% of them singletons. Together, the top ten hold approximately 18% of the sample.

Recombination joined TRBV2 with TRBJ2-1; the D gene remains uncertain. This receptor was identified in a man between 18 and 29 years old who received the YFV17D yellow fever vaccine. The input for sequencing was PBMCs, taken 15 days after the yellow fever booster vaccination. The DNA sequence follows: TGTGCCAGCAGTGCCACCTACAATGAGCAGTTCTTC. Its translation reads: CASSATYNEQFF.